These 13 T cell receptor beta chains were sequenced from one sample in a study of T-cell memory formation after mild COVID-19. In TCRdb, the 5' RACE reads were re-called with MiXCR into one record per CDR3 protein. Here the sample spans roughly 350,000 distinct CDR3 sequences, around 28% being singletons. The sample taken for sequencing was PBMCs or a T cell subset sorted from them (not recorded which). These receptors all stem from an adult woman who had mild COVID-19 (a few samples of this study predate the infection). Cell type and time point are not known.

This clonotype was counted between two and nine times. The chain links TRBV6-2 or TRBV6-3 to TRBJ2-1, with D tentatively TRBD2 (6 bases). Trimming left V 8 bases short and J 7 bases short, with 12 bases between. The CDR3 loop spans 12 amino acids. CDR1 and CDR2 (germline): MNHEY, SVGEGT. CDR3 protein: CASSMAGNEQFF. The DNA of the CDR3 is TGTGCCAGCTCCATGGCGGGGAATGAGCAGTTCTTC.

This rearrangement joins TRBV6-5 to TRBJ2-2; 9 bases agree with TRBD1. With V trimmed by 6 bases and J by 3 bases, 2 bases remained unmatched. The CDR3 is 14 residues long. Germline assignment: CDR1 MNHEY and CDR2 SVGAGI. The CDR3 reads CASRGQGYTGELFF. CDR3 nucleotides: TGTGCCAGCAGGGGACAGGGATACACCGGGGAGCTGTTTTTT.

In DNA form, the CDR3 reads TGCGCCAGCAGCTTGAGACAGGGGGTAGAGACTGAAGCTTTCTTT. It specifies CASSLRQGVETEAFF. V and J are TRBV5-1 and TRBJ1-1, with TRBD1 identical over 9 bases. V lost 1 base to trimming and J lost 5 bases; unmatched junction nucleotides: 6. CDR3 length: 15 residues. CDR1 SGHRS and CDR2 YFSETQ come from the germline V gene.

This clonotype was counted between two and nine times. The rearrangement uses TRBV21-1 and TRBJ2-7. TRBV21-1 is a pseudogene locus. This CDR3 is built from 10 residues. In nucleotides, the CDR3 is TGTGCCAGCAGCAACCACGAGCAGTACTTC. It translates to CASSNHEQYF.

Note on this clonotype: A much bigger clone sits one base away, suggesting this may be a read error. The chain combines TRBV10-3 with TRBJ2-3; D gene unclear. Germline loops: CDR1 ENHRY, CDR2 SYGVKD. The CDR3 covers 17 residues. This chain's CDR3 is CVIAAARTRVFTDTQYF. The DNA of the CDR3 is TGTGTCATCGCGGCTGCGCGGACCCGCGTGTTCACAGATACGCAGTATTTT.

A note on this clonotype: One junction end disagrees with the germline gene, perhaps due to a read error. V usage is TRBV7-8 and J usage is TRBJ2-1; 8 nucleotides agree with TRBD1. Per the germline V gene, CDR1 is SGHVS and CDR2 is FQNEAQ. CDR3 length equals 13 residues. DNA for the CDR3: TGTGCCAGCAGCCAACAGTCGGACAGGGTGAAGATCTTC. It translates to CASSQQSDRVKIF.

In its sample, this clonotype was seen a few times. The CDR3, as DNA: TGCAGCGTGCAGCAGGCGATGAACACTGAAGCTTTCTTT. Protein product: CSVQQAMNTEAFF. The genes are TRBV29-1 and TRBJ1-1; D is undetermined. The germline gives CDR1 SQVTM, CDR2 ANQGSEA. The CDR3 spans 13 residues. Trimming shortened V by 6 bases and J by 0 bases, and 11 bases separated the two germline ends.

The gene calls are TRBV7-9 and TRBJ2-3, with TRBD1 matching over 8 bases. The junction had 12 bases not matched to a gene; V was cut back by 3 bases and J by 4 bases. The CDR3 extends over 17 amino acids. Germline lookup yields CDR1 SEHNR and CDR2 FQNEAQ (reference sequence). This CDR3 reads CASSFETPGQDSDTQYF. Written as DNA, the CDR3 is TGTGCCAGCAGCTTCGAAACGCCGGGACAGGACTCAGATACGCAGTATTTT.

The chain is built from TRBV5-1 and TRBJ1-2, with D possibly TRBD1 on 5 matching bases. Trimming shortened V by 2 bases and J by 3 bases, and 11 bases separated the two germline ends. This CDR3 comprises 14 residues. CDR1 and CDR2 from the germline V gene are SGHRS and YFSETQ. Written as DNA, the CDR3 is TGCGCCAGCAGCTTTGAACAGGCCGACTATGGCTACACCTTC. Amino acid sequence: CASSFEQADYGYTF.

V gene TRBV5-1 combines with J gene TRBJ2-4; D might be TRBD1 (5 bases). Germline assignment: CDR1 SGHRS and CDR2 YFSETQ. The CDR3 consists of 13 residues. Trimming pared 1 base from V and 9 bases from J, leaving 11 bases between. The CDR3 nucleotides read TGCGCCAGCAGCTTGAGGGCAGGGCGCATTCAGTACTTC. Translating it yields CASSLRAGRIQYF.

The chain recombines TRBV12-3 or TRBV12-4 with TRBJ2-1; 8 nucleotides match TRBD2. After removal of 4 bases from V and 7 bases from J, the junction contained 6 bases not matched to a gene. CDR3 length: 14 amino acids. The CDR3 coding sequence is TGTGCCAGCAGTTCCCATAGCGGGGCAAATGAGCAGTTCTTC. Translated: CASSSHSGANEQFF.

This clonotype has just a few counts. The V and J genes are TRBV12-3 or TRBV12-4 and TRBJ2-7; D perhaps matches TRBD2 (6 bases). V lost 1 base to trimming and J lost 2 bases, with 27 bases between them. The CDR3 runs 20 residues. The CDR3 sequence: CASSLGLRRGVALLTYEQYF. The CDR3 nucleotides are TGTGCCAGCAGTTTAGGGCTTAGGAGGGGTGTGGCCCTACTTACCTACGAGCAGTACTTC.

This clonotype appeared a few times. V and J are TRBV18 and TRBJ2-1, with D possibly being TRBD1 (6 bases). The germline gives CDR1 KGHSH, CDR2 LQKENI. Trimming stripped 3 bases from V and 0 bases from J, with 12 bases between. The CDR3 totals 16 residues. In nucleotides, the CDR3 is TGTGCCAGCTCACCCCGGACAGCCACCTCCTACAATGAGCAGTTCTTC. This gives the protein CASSPRTATSYNEQFF.